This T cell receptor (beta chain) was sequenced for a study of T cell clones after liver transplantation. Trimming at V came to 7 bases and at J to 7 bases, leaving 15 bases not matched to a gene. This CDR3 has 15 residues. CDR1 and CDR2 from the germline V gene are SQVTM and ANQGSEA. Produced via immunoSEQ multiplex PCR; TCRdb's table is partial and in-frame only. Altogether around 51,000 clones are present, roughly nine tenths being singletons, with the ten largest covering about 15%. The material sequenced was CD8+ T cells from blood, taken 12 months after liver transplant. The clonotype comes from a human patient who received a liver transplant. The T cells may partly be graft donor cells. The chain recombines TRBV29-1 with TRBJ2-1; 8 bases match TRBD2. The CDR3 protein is CSGVGGRREENEQFF. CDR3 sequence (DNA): TGCAGCGGAGTTGGGGGGAGGCGGGAGGAGAATGAGCAGTTCTTC.